The 3 T cell receptor beta chains below were found in one sample sequenced in a study of T-cell memory formation after mild COVID-19. Via MiXCR, TCRdb re-called the 5' RACE reads, giving one row per CDR3 protein. The repertoire includes over 120,000 distinct CDR3 sequences, 15% to 20% of them detected once, and about 2% sits in the top ten. The sequenced sample consisted of PBMCs or a T cell subset sorted from them (not recorded which). These receptor sequences come from an adult woman who had mild COVID-19 (a few samples of this study predate the infection). Cell type and time point are not known.

This clonotype has more than one count but fewer than ten. The chain joins TRBV20-1 to TRBJ1-5; 7 bases align to TRBD1. The CDR3 covers 14 residues. The V segment lost 2 bases and the J segment 2 bases; nucleotides outside the gene matches: 3. CDR1 is DFQATT and CDR2 is SNEGSKA in the germline V gene (reference sequence). The CDR3 nucleotides read TGCAGTGCTAGACTCAGGGGGGGCAATCAGCCCCAGCATTTT. Amino acids: CSARLRGGNQPQHF.

The rearrangement joins TRBV7-9 to TRBJ2-7; 7 bases match TRBD1. Trimming removed 5 bases from V and 5 bases from J; junction bases left unmatched: 3. CDR1 SEHNR and CDR2 FQNEAQ come from the germline V gene (reference sequence). The CDR3 is made up of 12 amino acids. CDR3 sequence (DNA): TGTGCCAGCAGCCCCGGGACAGACGAGCAGTACTTC. This gives the protein CASSPGTDEQYF.

This clonotype was counted between two and nine times. The gene calls are TRBV20-1 and TRBJ2-5; perhaps TRBD2 as D (5 bases). Germline V gives CDR1 DFQATT, CDR2 SNEGSKA (reference sequence). The V and J ends lost 6 bases and 5 bases respectively, with 16 bases between them. This CDR3 comprises 13 residues. The chain's CDR3 is CSALSRDWETQYF. In DNA form, the CDR3 reads TGCAGTGCCCTAAGCCGGGATTGGGAGACCCAGTACTTC.